Only one count was recorded for the clone carrying this T cell receptor (beta chain). The CDR3 length is 13 residues. Seattle's cohort entered during active infection and was followed longitudinally. The entry originates in a study of blood T cell repertoires in COVID-19. Study-wide background: Collection of acute and convalescent COVID-19 samples took place in the United States, Italy and Spain.

Assay used: immunoSEQ multiplex PCR; TCRdb lists only in-frame clones, some missing. The data contain almost 400,000 clones, approximately 89% of them singletons. The TCR sequence derives from a woman between 55 and 75 years old with COVID-19, enrolled during active disease. The sequencing input was peripheral blood. This chain joins TRBV21-1 and TRBJ1-6; the table's D call, TRBD1, has no DNA check behind it. TRBV21-1 is marked as a pseudogene. The CDR3 bases are TGTGCCAGCACCAGTGGGCGTAATTCACCCCTCCACTTT. It translates to CASTSGRNSPLHF.